The clone carrying this T cell receptor (beta chain) was recorded once. Profiling relied on immunoSEQ multiplex PCR, and the TCRdb table lists in-frame clones only, not all of them. Found here are roughly 170,000 clones, 93% of them singletons; the top ten hold 4.1%. This specimen comes from a study of control samples from healthy donors and cancer patients. The CDR3 runs to 15 residues. Germline V gene lookup returns CDR1 SGHNT and CDR2 YYREEE (reference sequence). V lost 0 bases to trimming and J lost 0 bases, with 7 bases between them. The receptor was isolated from a woman aged 55-69 years in good health. The gene calls are TRBV5-4 and TRBJ1-3; no firm D call. Sample: blood. The DNA for the CDR3 is TGTGCCAGCAGCTTGGGGGTCTCCTCTGGAAACACCATATATTTT. Amino acid sequence: CASSLGVSSGNTIYF.